These 15 T cell receptor beta chains share one sample of origin, sequenced in a study of cytomegalovirus exposure and HLA in healthy donors. Primers for the PCR totalled 60 Vbeta and 13 Jbeta. Measured with immunoSEQ multiplex PCR; TCRdb has only the in-frame clones, and not every one. The data contain 50,000 or so clones, approximately 67% of them seen just once; the ten biggest clones take up roughly 6.5%. Sequenced: PBMCs. The receptors here all came from a man aged 25 to 40 in good health and CMV-seronegative.

The chain employs TRBV4-2 and TRBJ2-7, with TRBD1 identical over 9 bases. V was pared by 3 bases and J by 2 bases, with 2 bases of the junction left unmatched. Germline-derived CDR1 and CDR2 are LGHNA and YNFKEQ. The CDR3 sequence is 14 residues long. CDR3 in DNA: TGTGCCAGCAGCCAGGACAGGGGCCCCTACGAGCAGTACTTC. It encodes CASSQDRGPYEQYF.

The chain employs TRBV7-9 and TRBJ2-3; 11 nucleotides align to TRBD2. Looked up from germline, CDR1 is SEHNR and CDR2 is FQNEAQ (reference sequence). V dropped 5 bases and J dropped 4; count of bases not matched to a gene: 5. The CDR3 is made up of 15 amino acids. As DNA, the CDR3 is TGTGCCAGCAGCGAACTAGCGGGAGTTTCAGATACGCAGTATTTT. It specifies CASSELAGVSDTQYF.

The chain joins TRBV6-5 to TRBJ2-7; D is possibly TRBD1 (5 bases). The CDR3 runs to 14 residues. CDR1 is MNHEY, CDR2 SVGAGI, per germline. V gave up 6 bases and J gave up 2 bases, with 14 bases separating them. For the CDR3, the DNA is TGTGCCAGCAGCTACCTGACAGACGCCTACGAGCAGTACTTC. It is translated as CASSYLTDAYEQYF.

V usage is TRBV10-3 and J usage is TRBJ2-3, with D perhaps TRBD1 (5 bases). Trimming removed 0 bases at V and 1 base at J, with 8 bases between. The CDR3 extends over 15 amino acids. In germline, CDR1 is ENHRY, CDR2 SYGVKD. CDR3 DNA: TGTGCCATCAGTGAGTCCAGGGCCGGCACAGATACGCAGTATTTT. It encodes CAISESRAGTDTQYF.

This clone has more than one count but fewer than ten. This chain links TRBV6-5 with TRBJ1-2, with D unclear. V gave up 5 bases and J gave up 4 bases, with 14 bases separating them. The CDR3 length is 14 residues. From germline, CDR1 is MNHEY and CDR2 SVGAGI. CDR3 amino acids: CASSLERNTYGYTF. CDR3 in DNA: TGTGCCAGCAGTCTGGAGAGGAACACCTATGGCTACACCTTC.

The chain links TRBV4-1 to TRBJ2-3; 11 bases are a match to TRBD2. The J segment lost 2 bases and the V segment lost 3 bases, leaving 4 bases of the junction unmatched. This CDR3 comprises 16 residues. Germline V CDR1 and CDR2: MGHRA, YSYEKL. Here the CDR3 DNA reads TGCGCCAGCAGCCATCAACTAGCGGGAGTCACAGATACGCAGTATTTT. It encodes CASSHQLAGVTDTQYF.

The V call is TRBV27, the J call TRBJ2-1; 7 bases map to TRBD2. Germline-derived CDR1 and CDR2 are MNHEY and SMNVEV (reference sequence). The CDR3 contains 21 residues. V trimming: 2 bases; J trimming: 6 bases; junction bases outside the gene matches: 25. The CDR3 DNA sequence: TGTGCCAGCAGTTTACGGTTGTGGGAGGGCTTCGGTCGTAAGGACGCCAATGAGCAGTTCTTC. It specifies CASSLRLWEGFGRKDANEQFF.

The V and J genes are TRBV30 and TRBJ2-3, with 10 bases identical to TRBD2. CDR3 length: 16 amino acids. Germline V CDR1 and CDR2: GTSNPN, SVGIG (reference sequence). Trimming cost V 2 bases and J 0 bases; bases outside gene matches: 5. The CDR3 bases are TGTGCCTGGAGTTCCCGACTAGCGGGTAGCACAGATACGCAGTATTTT. It translates to CAWSSRLAGSTDTQYF. The full variable domain, its missing parts supplied by reference TRBV30 and TRBJ2-3, is SQTIHQWPATLVQPVGSPLSLECTVEGTSNPNLYWYRQAAGRGLQLLFYSVGIGQISSEVPQNLSASRPQDRQFILSSKKLLLSDSGFYLCAWSSRLAGSTDTQYFGPGTRLTVL.

This chain connects TRBV4-1 to TRBJ2-1; a weak D match, TRBD1 (5 bases). V dropped 4 bases and J dropped 3 bases, with 13 bases sitting between them. This CDR3 is built from 15 residues. Germline CDR1 is MGHRA and CDR2 is YSYEKL. CDR3 DNA sequence: TGCGCCAGCAGCCCAGTTAGGGGCGACTACAATGAGCAGTTCTTC. It translates to CASSPVRGDYNEQFF.

This chain joins TRBV7-9 and TRBJ2-2, with TRBD1 as a possible D gene (6 bases). The CDR3 consists of 15 residues. V was shortened by 5 bases and J by 1 base, with 11 bases between the two germline ends. The germline V gene has CDR1 SEHNR and CDR2 FQNEAQ (reference sequence). The CDR3 here is CASSQTGKNTGELFF. CDR3 in DNA: TGTGCCAGCAGCCAGACAGGAAAGAACACCGGGGAGCTGTTTTTT.

This rearrangement joins TRBV14 to TRBJ1-2; TRBD1 aligns across 8 bases. The trim removed 4 bases at V and 3 bases at J, leaving 10 bases unmatched. Germline V gives CDR1 SGHDN, CDR2 FVKESK. The CDR3 consists of 16 residues. The CDR3 bases are TGTGCCAGCAGCCCTGGCGCGGACAGGGAATACTATGGCTACACCTTC. Translated: CASSPGADREYYGYTF.

The chain joins TRBV5-4 to TRBJ2-5; 8 positions agree with TRBD1. Germline lookup yields CDR1 SGHNT and CDR2 YYREEE (reference sequence). V gave up 4 bases and J gave up 2 bases; unmatched junction bases: 7. The CDR3 is 15 residues long. This chain's CDR3 is CASSGRTGLQETQYF. CDR3 in DNA: TGTGCCAGCAGCGGGAGGACAGGGCTGCAAGAGACCCAGTACTTC.

V and J are TRBV30 and TRBJ2-2; TRBD2 is a possible D gene (5 bases). The ends were cut back, 2 bases at V and 2 bases at J, with 6 bases in the middle. The CDR3 has 13 amino acids. Germline CDR1 reads GTSNPN; CDR2 reads SVGIG (reference sequence). The CDR3 region has the DNA TGTGCCTGGAGTCGGGGAAACACCGGGGAGCTGTTTTTT. Translation gives CAWSRGNTGELFF.

The chain recombines TRBV5-1 with TRBJ1-2, with a weak D call TRBD1 (6 bases). Between the trimmed V and J ends, which lost 3 bases and 4 bases, there was a span of 16 bases. CDR3 length equals 15 residues. Looked up from germline, CDR1 is SGHRS and CDR2 is YFSETQ. The CDR3 sequence is CASSSQGLALYGYTF. In DNA form, the CDR3 reads TGCGCCAGCAGCTCACAGGGTCTCGCCCTCTATGGCTACACCTTC.

The chain is built from TRBV5-1 and TRBJ1-2; D gene uncertain. This CDR3 spans 13 amino acids. CDR1 is SGHRS, CDR2 YFSETQ, per germline. Trimming removed 4 bases at V and 8 bases at J, with 15 bases between. The CDR3 bases are TGCGCCAGCAGCCCGGTTAGCGGTGGAGGCTACACCTTC. Its protein product is CASSPVSGGGYTF.